The entry that follows covers one T cell receptor beta chain sequence. The target antigen is unknown. It was RNA transcripts that yielded the amplified TCR beta CDR3 regions. First-round RT-PCR of the TCR CDR3 relied on the HTBI primer set. TCRdb processed the multiplex PCR reads anew with MiXCR; each CDR3 protein has one entry. The top ten clones hold 6.5% to 8% of a sample with roughly 630,000 distinct CDR3 sequences, around 14% of them seen once. Graves' hyperthyroidism showing no ophthalmopathy progression within 18 months was considered stable. Recently diagnosed hyperthyroidism of less than 2 months' duration affected patients aged 18 to 65. The data belong to a study of T cells in Graves' hyperthyroidism and ophthalmopathy. Study results and limitations: The model anticipated ophthalmopathy a median about 7.1 months pre-onset.

Material: blood. The TCR sequence derives from a woman in her 30s with Graves' hyperthyroidism.

The CDR3 nucleotides read TGCAGTGCTAGAGGGCGACGGTTAAGCGGGAGGCCCGCGAACACCGGGGAGCTGTTTTTT. Protein product: CSARGRRLSGRPANTGELFF. The chain has TRBV20-1 and TRBJ2-2; 9 positions match TRBD2. Germline assignment: CDR1 DFQATT and CDR2 SNEGSKA (reference sequence). The CDR3 spans 20 residues. The ends lost 1 base at V and 0 bases at J; junction bases unmatched: 15.